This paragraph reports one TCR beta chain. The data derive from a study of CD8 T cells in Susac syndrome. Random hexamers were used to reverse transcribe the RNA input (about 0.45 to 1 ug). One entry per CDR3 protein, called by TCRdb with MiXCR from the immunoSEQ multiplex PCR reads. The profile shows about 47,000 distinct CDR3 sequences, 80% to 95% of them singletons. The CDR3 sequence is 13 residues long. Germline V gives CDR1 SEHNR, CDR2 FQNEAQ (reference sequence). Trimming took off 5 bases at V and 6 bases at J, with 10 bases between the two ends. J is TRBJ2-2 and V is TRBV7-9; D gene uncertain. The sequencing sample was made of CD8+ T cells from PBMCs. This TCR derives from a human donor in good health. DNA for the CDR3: TGTGCCAGCAGCGAGCCCCTATCCGGGGAGCTGTTTTTT. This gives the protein CASSEPLSGELFF. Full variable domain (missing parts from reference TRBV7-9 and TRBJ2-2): DTGVSQNPRHKITKRGQNVTFRCDPISEHNRLYWYRQTLGQGPEFLTYFQNEAQLEKSRLLSDRFSAERPKGSFSTLEIQRTEQGDSAMYLCASSEPLSGELFFGEGSRLTVL.